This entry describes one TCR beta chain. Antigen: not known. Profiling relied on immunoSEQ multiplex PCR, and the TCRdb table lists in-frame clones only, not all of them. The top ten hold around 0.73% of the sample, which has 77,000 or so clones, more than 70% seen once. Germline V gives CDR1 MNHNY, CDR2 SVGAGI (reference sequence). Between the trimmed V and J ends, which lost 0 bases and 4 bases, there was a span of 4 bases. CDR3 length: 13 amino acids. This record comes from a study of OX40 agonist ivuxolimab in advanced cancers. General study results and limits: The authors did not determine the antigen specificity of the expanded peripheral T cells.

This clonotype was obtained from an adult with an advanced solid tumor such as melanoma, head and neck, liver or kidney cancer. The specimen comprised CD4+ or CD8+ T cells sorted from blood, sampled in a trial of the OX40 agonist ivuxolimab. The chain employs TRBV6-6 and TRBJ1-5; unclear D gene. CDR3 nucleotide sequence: TGTGCCAGCAGTTACTCAAGTAATCAGCCCCAGCATTTT. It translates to CASSYSSNQPQHF.